This T cell receptor beta chain was sequenced for a study of blood T cell repertoires in COVID-19. Individuals drawn from about two dozen US areas were about 18 to 95 years old. Exposed enrollees encountered a COVID-19 case at some point within 2 weeks before study entry. CDR3 length: 15 residues. The V and J ends lost 7 bases and 7 bases, in that order; junction bases with no gene match: 7. Germline loops: CDR1 MGHDK, CDR2 SYGVNS. In the original processing: How many nucleated cells were present was estimated from reference gene primer amplification. The method was immunoSEQ multiplex PCR; TCRdb's version includes in-frame clones alone and lacks a portion of them. V and J calls and clone size come straight from that table; D and trimming were deduced from the DNA. The repertoire holds some 360,000 clones, with about 90% as singletons.

This clonotype was sampled from a woman between 25 and 40 years old who had been exposed to COVID-19. V is TRBV25-1 and J is TRBJ2-1; the match to TRBD2 covers 13 bases. Source material: PBMCs or T cells enriched from blood (not recorded which). The CDR3 nucleotides read TGTGCCAGCACCAAGGGACTAGCGGGACCTAATGAGCAGTTCTTC. Protein sequence: CASTKGLAGPNEQFF.